This T cell receptor (beta chain) was identified during a study of blood T cell repertoires in COVID-19. Study details: Samples of COVID-19 (acute and convalescent) were obtained from the United States, Italy and Spain. In each case, the material was cDNA or gDNA derived from T cells, B-cell-depleted T cells, or PBMCs.

In the study's own analysis: Amplification with reference gene primers provided the estimates of nucleated cell counts. Only in-frame clones appear in the TCRdb table, and some are missing; sequencing was by immunoSEQ multiplex PCR. D and trimming come from the DNA, and the V and J calls and clone size come from that table. The sample lists more than 70,000 clones, just over 90% occurring once. The J segment lost 4 bases and the V segment lost 1 base, leaving 3 bases of the junction unmatched. Germline CDR1 is SGHTA and CDR2 is FQGNSA. The CDR3 is 15 residues long. The TCR comes from a woman under 30 with acute or convalescent COVID-19. The sequenced material came from peripheral blood. The chain has TRBV7-2 and TRBJ2-5; 10 nucleotides line up with TRBD2. The CDR3 DNA is TGTGCCAGCAGCTTAGAAACTAGCGGGATAGAGACCCAGTACTTC. Translation gives CASSLETSGIETQYF.